This T cell receptor (beta chain) came from a study of blood T cell repertoires in COVID-19. Study summary: Some COVID-19 samples were acute and others convalescent; all came from the United States, Italy and Spain. T cells, B-cell-depleted T cells, or PBMCs provided the cDNA or gDNA that served as material.

The assay was immunoSEQ multiplex PCR, and TCRdb's table has in-frame clones only and misses some. This table holds a few hundred thousand clones, about 81% found once. V shed 2 bases, J shed 7 bases, and the junction held 9 bases outside the gene matches. Germline V lookup: CDR1 MNHEY, CDR2 SVGAGI. The CDR3 totals 15 residues. The rearrangement joins TRBV6-5 to TRBJ1-1, with 8 bases that match TRBD1. Sequenced material: peripheral blood. The receptor comes from an elderly woman with COVID-19, enrolled during active disease. This CDR3 reads CASSYLGQGAFEAFF. The DNA of the CDR3 is TGTGCCAGCAGTTACCTCGGACAGGGCGCCTTTGAAGCTTTCTTT.